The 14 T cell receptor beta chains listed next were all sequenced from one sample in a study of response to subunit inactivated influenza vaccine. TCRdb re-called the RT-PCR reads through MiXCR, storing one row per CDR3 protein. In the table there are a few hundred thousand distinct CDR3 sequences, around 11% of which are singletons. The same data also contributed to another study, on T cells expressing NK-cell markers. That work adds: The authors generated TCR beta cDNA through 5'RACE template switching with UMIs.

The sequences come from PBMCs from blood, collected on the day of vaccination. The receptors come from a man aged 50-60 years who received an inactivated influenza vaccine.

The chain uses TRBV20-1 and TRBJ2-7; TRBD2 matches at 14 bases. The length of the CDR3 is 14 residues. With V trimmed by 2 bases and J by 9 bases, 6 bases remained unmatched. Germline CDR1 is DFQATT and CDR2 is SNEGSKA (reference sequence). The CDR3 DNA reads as TGCAGTGCTAGATTACCGGGACTAGCGGGAGTGCAGTACTTC. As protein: CSARLPGLAGVQYF.

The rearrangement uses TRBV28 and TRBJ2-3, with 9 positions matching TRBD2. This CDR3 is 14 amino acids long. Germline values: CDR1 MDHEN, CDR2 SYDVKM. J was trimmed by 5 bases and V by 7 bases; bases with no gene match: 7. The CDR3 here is CASKGGRAIDTQYF. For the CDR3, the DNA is TGTGCCAGCAAGGGCGGGAGGGCCATAGATACGCAGTATTTT.

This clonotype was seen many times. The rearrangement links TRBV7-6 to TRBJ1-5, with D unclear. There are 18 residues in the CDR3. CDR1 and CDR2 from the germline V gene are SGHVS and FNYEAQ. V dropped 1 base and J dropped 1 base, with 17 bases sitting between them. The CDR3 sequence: CASSLGPPGILSNQPQHF. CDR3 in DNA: TGTGCCAGCAGCTTAGGGCCCCCGGGGATATTGAGCAATCAGCCCCAGCATTTT.

CDR3 sequence (DNA): TGTGCCAGCAGTCTAACCATGGACAGCTGGGAAAAACTGTTTTTT. Translating gives CASSLTMDSWEKLFF. The chain joins TRBV2 to TRBJ1-4; the D gene is possibly TRBD1 (6 bases). This CDR3 contains 15 residues. The germline gives CDR1 SNHLY, CDR2 FYNNEI. V lost 5 bases and J 8 bases, leaving 18 bases between the germline ends.

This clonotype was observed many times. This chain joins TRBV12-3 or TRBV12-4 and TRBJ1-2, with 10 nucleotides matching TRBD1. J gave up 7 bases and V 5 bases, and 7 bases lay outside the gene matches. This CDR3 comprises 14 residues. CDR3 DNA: TGTGCCAGCAGTCGACAGGGGGCTTTCGCTGGCTACACCTTC. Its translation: CASSRQGAFAGYTF.

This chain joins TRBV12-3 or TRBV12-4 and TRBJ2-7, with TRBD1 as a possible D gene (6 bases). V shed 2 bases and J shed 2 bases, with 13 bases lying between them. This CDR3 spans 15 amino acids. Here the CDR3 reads CASSLSSGAAYEQYF. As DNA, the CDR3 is TGTGCCAGCAGTTTAAGCTCAGGGGCCGCCTACGAGCAGTACTTC.

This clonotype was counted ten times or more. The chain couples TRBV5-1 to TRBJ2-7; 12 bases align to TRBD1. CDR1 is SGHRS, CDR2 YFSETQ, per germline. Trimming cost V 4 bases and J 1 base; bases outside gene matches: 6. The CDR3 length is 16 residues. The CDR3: CASSEGQGARSYEQYF. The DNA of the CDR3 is TGCGCCAGCAGCGAGGGACAGGGGGCAAGGTCCTACGAGCAGTACTTC.

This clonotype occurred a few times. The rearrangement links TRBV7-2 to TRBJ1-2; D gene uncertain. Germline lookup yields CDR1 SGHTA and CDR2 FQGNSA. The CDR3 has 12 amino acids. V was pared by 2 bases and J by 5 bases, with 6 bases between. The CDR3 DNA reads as TGTGCCAGCAGCTTATGGATGTATGGCTACACCTTC. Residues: CASSLWMYGYTF. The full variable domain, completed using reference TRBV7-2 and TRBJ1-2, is GAGVSQSPSNKVTEKGKDVELRCDPISGHTALYWYRQSLGQGLEFLIYFQGNSAPDKSGLPSDRFSAERTGGSVSTLTIQRTQQEDSAVYLCASSLWMYGYTFGSGTRLTVV.

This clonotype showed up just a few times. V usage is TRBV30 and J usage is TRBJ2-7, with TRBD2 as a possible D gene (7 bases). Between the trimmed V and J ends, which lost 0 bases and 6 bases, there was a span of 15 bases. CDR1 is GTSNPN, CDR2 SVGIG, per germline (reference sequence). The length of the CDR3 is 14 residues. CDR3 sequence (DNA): TGTGCCTGGAGTGTACGGGGGGCGCCTGGCGAGCAGTACTTC. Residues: CAWSVRGAPGEQYF.

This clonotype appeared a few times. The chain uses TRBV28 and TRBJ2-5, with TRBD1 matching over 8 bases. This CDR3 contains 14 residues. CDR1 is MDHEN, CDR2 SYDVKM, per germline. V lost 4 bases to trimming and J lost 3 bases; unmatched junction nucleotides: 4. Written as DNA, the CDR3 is TGTGCCAGCAGTTCAACAGGGGGGAAAGAGACCCAGTACTTC. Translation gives CASSSTGGKETQYF.

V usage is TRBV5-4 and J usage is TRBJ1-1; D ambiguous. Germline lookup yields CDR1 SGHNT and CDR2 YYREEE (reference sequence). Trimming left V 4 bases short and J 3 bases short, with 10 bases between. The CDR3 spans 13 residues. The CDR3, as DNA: TGTGCCAGCAGCGACACACCTTACACTGAAGCTTTCTTT. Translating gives CASSDTPYTEAFF.

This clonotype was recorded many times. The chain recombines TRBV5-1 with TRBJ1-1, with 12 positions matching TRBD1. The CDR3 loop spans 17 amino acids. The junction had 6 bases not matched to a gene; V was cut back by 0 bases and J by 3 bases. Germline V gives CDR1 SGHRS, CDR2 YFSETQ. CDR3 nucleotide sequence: TGCGCCAGCAGCTTGGGCGGGACAGGGGGCCCCTACACTGAAGCTTTCTTT. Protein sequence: CASSLGGTGGPYTEAFF.

CDR3 in amino acids: CASSYSSGMGTDTQYF. The CDR3 nucleotides read TGTGCCAGCAGTTACTCTTCAGGGATGGGCACAGATACGCAGTATTTT. The chain recombines TRBV6-5 with TRBJ2-3; D is possibly TRBD1 (5 bases). Trimming stripped 0 bases from V and 1 base from J, with 11 bases between. In germline, CDR1 is MNHEY, CDR2 SVGAGI. The CDR3 spans 16 residues.

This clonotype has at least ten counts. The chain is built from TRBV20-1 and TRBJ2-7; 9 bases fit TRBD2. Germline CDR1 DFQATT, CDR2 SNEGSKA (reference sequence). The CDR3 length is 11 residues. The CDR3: CSGTSGYEQYF. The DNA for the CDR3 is TGCAGCGGCACTAGCGGGTACGAGCAGTACTTC.